This T cell receptor beta chain was captured in a study of cytomegalovirus exposure and HLA in healthy donors. PCR employed 60 Vbeta and 13 Jbeta primers. The repertoire was sequenced with immunoSEQ multiplex PCR; TCRdb's copy has only in-frame clones and lacks some. The repertoire consists of 50,000 to 75,000 clones, with about four fifths occurring once and the leading ten covering roughly 4%. The study's findings and limits: Most subjects had HLA-A and HLA-B alleles reportedly predicted accurately by TCR beta sequences. Sequencing had likely introduced a cluster of highly shared sequence variants as an artifact. When analyzed later, the rates of TCR association showed variation by HLA locus, with DRB1 the most and HLA-C the fewest. Most TCRs appeared rarely, but some public TCRs recurred in many donors.

Trimming cost V 7 bases and J 5 bases, with 9 bases left between them. Germline values: CDR1 SQVTM, CDR2 ANQGSEA. The CDR3 extends over 11 amino acids. A remark on this clone: Its antigen is still unknown.

The source is a woman aged 40 to 55 in good health and CMV-seronegative. The sequenced sample was PBMCs. The chain carries TRBV29-1 and TRBJ2-1; no clear D. This CDR3 is CSALSNNEQFF. The CDR3 DNA reads TGCAGCGCTCTAAGCAACAATGAGCAGTTCTTC.